Each of the 7 T cell receptor beta chains below was sequenced from the same sample in a study of regulatory T cells in long-lasting Graves disease (dated by TCRdb to the early 2020s). The label giving this sample's time point can be read as: persistent/refractory GD, antithyroid drugs over 5 years with positive TRAb. RNA was extracted from PBMCs in TRIzol for both TCR sequencing and RNA sequencing. Library preparation used multiplex PCR. TCRdb lists the instrument as Illumina HiSeq 4000. To build TCR beta libraries, CDR3 regions were amplified by Arm-PCR using iRepertoire HTBI primers. In-frame beta chains were kept once TCRdb had trimmed the public reads at Q25 with fastp and called clones with MiXCR. Entries are consolidated by CDR3 protein sequence, retaining the most common genes and DNA. The sample table shows around 400,000 distinct CDR3 sequences, and roughly 24% are seen once. The ten largest clones capture around 30% of the sample.

Sequenced material: peripheral blood mononuclear cells (PBMCs), taken when the disease was refractory, from a patient treated with antithyroid drugs. The source is a woman in her thirties or forties with Graves disease. Donor details come from another sample of the same person, matched by shared clones.

Many counts were recorded for this clonotype. The rearrangement uses TRBV28 and TRBJ2-5; the D gene is possibly TRBD1 (6 bases). The V gene lost 2 bases and the J gene lost 5 bases, with 18 bases spanning the gap. This CDR3 comprises 16 residues. The germline gives CDR1 MDHEN, CDR2 SYDVKM. CDR3 DNA sequence: TGTGCCAGCAGTTTAGGTACCAGGGGTTGGAGGGAGACCCAGTACTTC. It specifies CASSLGTRGWRETQYF.

This clonotype was recorded at least ten times. The chain is built from TRBV6-1 and TRBJ1-1; D perhaps matches TRBD1 (5 bases). V lost 6 bases, J lost 1 base, and 15 bases lay in between. The CDR3 sequence is 15 residues long. Germline values: CDR1 MNHNS, CDR2 SASEGT. This chain's CDR3 is CASRGDRVENTEAFF. CDR3 bases: TGTGCCAGCAGAGGGGATCGGGTTGAGAACACTGAAGCTTTCTTT.

This clonotype was recorded at least ten times. This chain links TRBV2 with TRBJ2-7, with no clear D. CDR1 is SNHLY, CDR2 FYNNEI, per germline. This CDR3 has 12 residues. The ends were cut back, 1 base at V and 7 bases at J, with 8 bases in the middle. CDR3 sequence (DNA): TGTGCCAGCAGTGAAGGATGGGTTGAGCAGTACTTC. Its protein is CASSEGWVEQYF.

This clonotype showed up just a few times. V is TRBV11-2 and J is TRBJ1-5; D remains unclear. Looked up from germline, CDR1 is SGHAT and CDR2 is FQNNGV. CDR3 size: 15 residues. Trimming stripped 1 base from V and 7 bases from J, with 14 bases between. This CDR3 reads CASSLAPWDGQPQHF. The CDR3 DNA reads TGTGCCAGCAGCTTAGCCCCTTGGGATGGACAGCCCCAGCATTTT. Complete variable domain (other parts from reference TRBV11-2 and TRBJ1-5): EAGVAQSPRYKIIEKRQSVAFWCNPISGHATLYWYQQILGQGPKLLIQFQNNGVVDDSQLPKDRFSAERLKGVDSTLKIQPAKLEDSAVYLCASSLAPWDGQPQHFGDGTRLSIL.

Comment on this clonotype: A much larger clone lies one base from this, so it may be a read error. V usage is TRBV11-2 and J usage is TRBJ1-2; no firm D call. This CDR3 contains 12 residues. The V and J ends lost 4 bases and 8 bases respectively, with 11 bases between them. Germline loops: CDR1 SGHAT, CDR2 FQNNGV. The CDR3 DNA reads TGTGCCAGCAGCTCAATCCCGGAGGGCTACACCTTC. This codes for CASSSIPEGYTF.

The rearrangement uses TRBV4-2 and TRBJ1-4; 11 positions agree with TRBD1. The V segment lost 0 bases and the J segment 7 bases; nucleotides outside the gene matches: 10. CDR1 is LGHNA and CDR2 is YNFKEQ in the germline V gene. CDR3 length: 18 amino acids. The CDR3 loop reads CASSQEDRGPFIPEKLFF. Here the CDR3 DNA reads TGTGCCAGCAGCCAAGAGGACAGGGGGCCTTTTATTCCTGAAAAACTGTTTTTT.

This clonotype was detected ten times or more. The chain recombines TRBV20-1 with TRBJ1-2; D gene ambiguous. Trimming pared 3 bases from V and 5 bases from J, leaving 19 bases between. The CDR3 is 15 amino acids. Per germline, CDR1 DFQATT and CDR2 SNEGSKA (reference sequence). DNA of the CDR3: TGCAGTGCTAGCAAGATCGGGGTAGATTTTTATGGCTACACCTTC. Translated, it gives CSASKIGVDFYGYTF.